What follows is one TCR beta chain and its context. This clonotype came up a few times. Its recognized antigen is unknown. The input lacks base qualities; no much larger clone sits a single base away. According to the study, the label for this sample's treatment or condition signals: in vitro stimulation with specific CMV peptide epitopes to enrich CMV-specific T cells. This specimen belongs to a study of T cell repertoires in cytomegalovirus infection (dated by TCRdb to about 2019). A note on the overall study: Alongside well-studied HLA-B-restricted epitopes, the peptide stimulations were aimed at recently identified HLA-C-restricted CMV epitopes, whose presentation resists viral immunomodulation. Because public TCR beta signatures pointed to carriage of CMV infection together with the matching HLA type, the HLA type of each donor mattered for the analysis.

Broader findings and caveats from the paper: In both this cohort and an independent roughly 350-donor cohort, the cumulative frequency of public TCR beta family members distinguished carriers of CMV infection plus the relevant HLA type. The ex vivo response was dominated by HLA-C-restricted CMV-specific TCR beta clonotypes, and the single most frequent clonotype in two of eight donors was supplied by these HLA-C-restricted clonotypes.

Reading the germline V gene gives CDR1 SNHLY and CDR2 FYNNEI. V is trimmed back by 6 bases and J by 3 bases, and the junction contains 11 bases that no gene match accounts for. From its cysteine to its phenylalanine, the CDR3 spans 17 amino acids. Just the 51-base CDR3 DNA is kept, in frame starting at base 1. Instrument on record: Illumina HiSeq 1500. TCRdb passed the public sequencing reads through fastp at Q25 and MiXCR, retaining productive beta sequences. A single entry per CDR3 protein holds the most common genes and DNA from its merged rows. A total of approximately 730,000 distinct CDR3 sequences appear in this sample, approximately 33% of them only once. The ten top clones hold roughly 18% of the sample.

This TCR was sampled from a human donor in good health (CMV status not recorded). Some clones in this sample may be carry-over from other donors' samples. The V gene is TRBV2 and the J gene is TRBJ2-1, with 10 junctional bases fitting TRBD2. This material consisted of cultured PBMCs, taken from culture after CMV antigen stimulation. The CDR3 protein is CASRGGHLAGGYNEQFF. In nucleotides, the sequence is TGTGCCAGCAGAGGCGGGCATTTAGCGGGGGGCTACAATGAGCAGTTCTTC. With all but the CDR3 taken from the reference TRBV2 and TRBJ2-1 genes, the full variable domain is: EPEVTQTPSHQVTQMGQEVILRCVPISNHLYFYWYRQILGQKVEFLVSFYNNEISEKSEIFDDQFSVERPDGSNFTLKIRSTKLEDSAMYFCASRGGHLAGGYNEQFFGPGTRLTVL.